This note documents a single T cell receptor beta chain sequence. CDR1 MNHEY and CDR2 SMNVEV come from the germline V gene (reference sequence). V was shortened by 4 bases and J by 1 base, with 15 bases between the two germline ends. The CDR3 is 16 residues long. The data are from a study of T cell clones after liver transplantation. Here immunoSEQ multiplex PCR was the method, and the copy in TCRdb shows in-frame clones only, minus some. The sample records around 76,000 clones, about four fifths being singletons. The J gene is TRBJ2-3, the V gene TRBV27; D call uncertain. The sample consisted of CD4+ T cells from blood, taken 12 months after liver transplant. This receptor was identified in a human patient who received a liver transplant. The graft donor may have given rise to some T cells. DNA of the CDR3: TGTGCCAGCAGTTGGAATCTAGTAAATTGCACAGATACGCAGTATTTT. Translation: CASSWNLVNCTDTQYF.